A selection of T cell receptor beta chains follows, all from one sample in a study of shared T cell receptors in the human thymus. The table came from immunoSEQ multiplex PCR; TCRdb's copy has only in-frame clones and leaves some out. The data show over 650,000 clones, 70% to 90% seen once. The sample was also linked to a second study, of human thymus T cells.

Sequenced material: thymocytes. These receptors originate from a boy younger than two with a congenital heart defect. Each CDR3 is given with its conserved first and last residue.

j_gene	v_gene	CDR3aa
TRBJ1-1	TRBV11-2	CASSPRQFNTEAFF
TRBJ1-5	TRBV29-1	CSVEQGVGQPQHF
TRBJ1-4	TRBV5-6	CASSSEGGESEKLFF
TRBJ2-3	TRBV29-1	CSVGQDTDTQYF
TRBJ1-5	TRBV7-2	CASSYRQGSNQPQHF
TRBJ2-7	TRBV28	CASSPETRVGSYEQYF
TRBJ2-1	TRBV27	CASSHLSGRGGRYNEQFF
TRBJ1-2	TRBV25-1	CASTTGGWDGYTF
TRBJ1-5	TRBV30	CAWSPNRAGNQPQHF
TRBJ2-3	TRBV4-1	CASSQGSSGRTDTQYF
TRBJ1-2	TRBV6-1	CASSEDDIIYTF
TRBJ1-1	TRBV4-2	CASSQPSTRVGTEAFF
TRBJ2-1	TRBV4-1	CTSSQLGQGVEFDYNEQFF
TRBJ2-1	TRBV4-3	CASSQESLWVGVEDYNEQFF
TRBJ1-2	TRBV30	CAWRRAYGYTF
TRBJ2-2	TRBV7-9	CASSLVGSRDTGELFF
TRBJ2-1	TRBV29-1	CSVPIAGDNEQFF
TRBJ2-1	TRBV4-3	CASSQDLKSGFEFF
TRBJ1-1	TRBV9	CASSTGGGNTEAFF
TRBJ1-1	TRBV11-3	CASSLFFRQLNTEAFF
TRBJ1-3	TRBV30	CAWRDPTGGSGNTIYF
TRBJ1-2	TRBV25-1	CASSDLAGDGYTF
TRBJ2-7	TRBV7-8	CASSLKDSSYEQYF
TRBJ2-2	TRBV12-5	CASSPSTGELFF
TRBJ2-7	TRBV5-1	CASSTEDGLADEQYF
TRBJ2-1	TRBV4-1	CASSQDSAGGWFF
TRBJ2-5	TRBV30	CAWSESGGFGETQYF
TRBJ2-3	TRBV7-9	CASSLKQGVADTQYF
TRBJ2-7	TRBV27	CASRAQGFSYEQYF
TRBJ2-2	TRBV7-9	CASSLGPGAGDTGELFF
TRBJ1-5	TRBV6-5	CASGGQDNQPQHF
TRBJ1-1	TRBV9	CASSPDQRGANTEAFF
TRBJ1-2	TRBV7-9	CASSWTGTYGYTF
TRBJ1-5	TRBV15	CATSRTTTGMGQPQHF
TRBJ1-5	TRBV28	CASSFRGDRGRNQPQHF
TRBJ2-1	TRBV4-1	CASSITRTSPSSYNEQFF
TRBJ1-2	TRBV29-1	CSVVLPVPPSYGYTF
TRBJ2-7	TRBV15	CATSRARGTSGSRDEQYF